The text below deals with one T cell receptor (beta chain). This clonotype was seen a few times. There is no known antigen for this receptor. Base qualities are not at hand, and no much larger clone is one base apart. This was a case-control study nested in a cohort of healthcare workers in London, UK, who had nasopharyngeal swab PCR tests and blood samples taken every week. Healthcare workers were recruited during the week of the UK lockdown, between 23 and 31 March 2020, and followed weekly for up to roughly 16 weeks. This specimen comes from a study of early T cells in non-severe SARS-CoV-2 infection (dated by TCRdb to 2020 to 2022). Background for the entire study: Because TCR sequencing was done on bulk RNA from unsorted whole blood, the alpha and beta chains could not be paired.

Summary of the overall study and its limitations: VDJdb matching was skewed toward anti-spike CD8 responses, so virus-specific expansions were likely underestimated and private and CD4 specificities were missed.

From the cysteine up to the phenylalanine, the CDR3 has a length of 15 residues. Kept here is only the CDR3 DNA, which spans 45 bases and is read in frame from base 1. V lost 2 bases and J lost 7 bases; the stretch between them is 12 bases long. Libraries came from 5' RACE. For sequencing, a NextSeq 500 was employed. To correct for sequencing error and PCR bias, the TCR library protocol tagged individual cDNA molecules with unique molecular identifiers. Both TCR alpha and beta chains were sequenced, and tight co-correlation was observed between alpha and beta sequence abundances in each sample. The original methods were these. Decombinator V4 was used to annotate the V gene, J gene and CDR3 of the TCR sequences. TCRs were defined as expanded if a significant change between any two time points was detected under a Poisson model with p below 0.0001. TCR abundances were normalised to the total number of TCRs sequenced per sample and were expressed as counts per million. TRAV1-2 paired with TRAJ12, TRAJ20 or TRAJ33 defined MAIT TCRs, while TRAV10 paired with TRAJ18 defined iNKT TCRs. A search of VDJdb, accessed on 1 November 2021, was run for TCRs annotated to CMV, EBV and SARS-CoV-2, with TCRs annotated for multiple antigens excluded. TCRdb's own reprocessing of the public reads used fastp at Q25 and MiXCR and kept productive beta chains. CDR3 protein sequences are deduplicated, and each keeps its most common genes and DNA. The V and J calls were not made by the authors but by TCRdb's processing. Here the sample has 100,000 to 150,000 distinct CDR3 sequences; under 15% occur a single time. The top ten constitute about a fifth of the sample.

Here the chain combines TRBV12-3 or TRBV12-4 and TRBJ1-6; no D segment can be confidently identified. This sequence originates from an adult who was a healthcare worker with PCR-confirmed SARS-CoV-2 infection or an uninfected control (not recorded which). Sequencing was performed on whole blood. The CDR3 here reads CASSLIRAENSPLHF. The bases read TGTGCCAGCAGTTTAATTAGGGCAGAAAATTCACCCCTCCACTTT.